The T cell receptor (beta chain) described here comes from a study of T cells in Graves' hyperthyroidism and ophthalmopathy. RNA transcripts gave rise to amplified TCR beta CDR3 regions. In the first-round RT-PCR of the TCR CDR3, the HTBI primer set was used. TCRdb used MiXCR to reprocess the multiplex PCR reads, holding one entry per CDR3 protein. The sample has about half a million distinct CDR3 sequences, less than 25% seen once. Overall study findings and caveats: Median prediction lead before ophthalmopathy onset was 6.5 months with the model. The majority of expanded thyroid clonotypes above 0.001 also appeared in blood.

Uncontrolled infection, other autoimmune disease, pregnancy and lactation each barred patients from inclusion. This clonotype was counted many times. Antigen unknown. Per germline, CDR1 DFQATT and CDR2 SNEGSKA (reference sequence). This CDR3 contains 14 residues. Unmatched junction bases numbered 3, after V lost 5 bases and J lost 2 bases. The chain recombines TRBV20-1 with TRBJ1-5; 10 bases line up with TRBD1. The specimen sequenced was blood. The TCR comes from a man between 18 and 35 years old with Graves' hyperthyroidism. The CDR3 coding sequence is TGCAGTGCTCGACAGGGGGCAGGCAATCAGCCCCAGCATTTT. Its protein product is CSARQGAGNQPQHF.